A selection of T cell receptor beta chains follows, all from one sample in a study of CD8+ T cells in alopecia areata. Sequencing used immunoSEQ multiplex PCR; TCRdb keeps in-frame clones, though not all of them. The data show about 190,000 clones, with more than 50% seen just once and about 0.94% held by the top ten. This specimen consisted of CD4+ T cells sorted from blood, obtained at week 24, from a patient treated with tofacitinib. Receptors were obtained from a human donor with alopecia areata. The CDR3 runs from the conserved cysteine through the conserved F or W. The D gene is left open where the match is weak. Some rows mark clone size as missing; the rest say once, few, many or name a class of expanded clone.

D | size | J | V | CDR3 | DNA
TRBD1 | few | TRBJ2-7 | TRBV28 | CASSQDRLKQYF | TGTGCCAGCAGTCAGGACAGGTTGAAGCAGTACTTC
- | - | TRBJ1-2 | TRBV29-1 | CSVEDHSGSGGYTF | TGCAGCGTTGAAGACCATTCAGGATCGGGGGGCTACACCTTC
TRBD1 | - | TRBJ1-2 | TRBV30 | CAFKTGGDYGYTF | TGTGCCTTTAAGACAGGGGGTGACTATGGCTACACCTTC
- | - | TRBJ1-6 | TRBV9 | CASSVDGQEQSPLHF | TGTGCCAGCAGCGTAGATGGACAAGAGCAATCACCCCTCCACTTT
TRBD1 | - | TRBJ1-5 | TRBV19 | CASSHDRGRNQPQHF | TGTGCCAGTAGCCACGACAGGGGGCGGAATCAGCCCCAGCATTTT
TRBD1 | - | TRBJ1-2 | TRBV30 | CAWRTGDGYTF | TGTGCCTGGAGGACAGGGGATGGCTACACCTTC
- | - | TRBJ2-3 | TRBV2 | CASSATGTSTDTQYF | TGTGCCAGCAGTGCCACAGGGACCTCCACAGATACGCAGTATTTT
- | - | TRBJ1-1 | TRBV5-1 | CASSLGGLMNTEAFF | TGCGCCAGCAGCTTGGGAGGACTCATGAACACTGAAGCTTTCTTT
- | few | TRBJ2-3 | TRBV11-2 | CASSLVFGDLKAQYF | TGTGCCAGCAGCTTAGTTTTCGGCGACCTTAAGGCGCAGTATTTT
TRBD1 | - | TRBJ2-1 | TRBV5-1 | CASSSPRTGGSYNEQFF | TGCGCCAGCAGCTCCCCCCGGACAGGCGGCTCCTACAATGAGCAGTTCTTC
- | few | TRBJ2-7 | TRBV10-3 | CAISGGLYEQYF | TGTGCCATCAGCGGGGGTCTCTACGAGCAGTACTTC
- | - | TRBJ1-2 | TRBV9 | CASSVDRAGGYTF | TGTGCCAGCAGCGTAGACAGGGCGGGAGGCTACACCTTC
TRBD2 | - | TRBJ2-7 | TRBV5-1 | CASMSAGGTYEQYF | TGCGCCAGCATGTCGGCGGGGGGGACCTACGAGCAGTACTTC
- | few | TRBJ1-1 | TRBV29-1 | CSLTHNTEAFF | TGCAGCTTGACACATAACACTGAAGCTTTCTTT
TRBD1 | - | TRBJ2-1 | TRBV7-3 | CASSLLTGGEQFF | TGTGCCAGCAGCTTACTAACAGGGGGTGAGCAGTTCTTC
- | - | TRBJ1-4 | TRBV29-1 | CSVVSATNEKLFF | TGCAGCGTTGTTTCAGCAACTAATGAAAAACTGTTTTTT
- | - | TRBJ1-1 | TRBV6-6 | CASRFTGPEAFF | TGTGCCAGCAGGTTTACAGGGCCTGAAGCTTTCTTT
- | once | TRBJ2-1 | TRBV15 | CATSSPGNEQFF | TGTGCCACCAGCAGCCCGGGCAATGAGCAGTTCTTC
TRBD2 | - | TRBJ2-1 | TRBV25-1 | CASSGGLAAPYEQFF | TGTGCCAGCAGTGGGGGACTAGCGGCGCCATATGAGCAGTTCTTC
- | many | TRBJ1-1 | TRBV28 | CATFPPGRLLNTEAFF | TGTGCCACCTTTCCACCGGGACGCCTGTTGAACACTGAAGCTTTCTTT
- | - | TRBJ2-5 | TRBV18 | CASSPGLSETQYF | TGTGCCAGCTCACCGGGTTTGAGCGAGACCCAGTACTTC
- | - | TRBJ1-2 | TRBV29-1 | CSVAGGRGYTF | TGCAGCGTCGCGGGAGGAAGGGGCTACACCTTC
- | - | TRBJ2-7 | TRBV30 | CAWSNREYEQYF | TGTGCCTGGAGTAACAGGGAATACGAGCAGTACTTC
TRBD2 | once | TRBJ2-1 | TRBV5-1 | CASSLGSGRDEQFF | TGCGCCAGCAGCTTGGGTAGCGGGAGGGATGAGCAGTTCTTC
- | few | TRBJ2-7 | TRBV7-2 | CASSLAVGRGHYEQYF | TGTGCCAGCAGCTTAGCGGTCGGGCGGGGTCACTACGAGCAGTACTTC
- | many | TRBJ2-6 | TRBV7-7 | CASSLGGSGANVLTF | TGTGCCAGCAGCTTAGGGGGCTCCGGGGCCAACGTCCTGACTTTC
- | - | TRBJ1-1 | TRBV5-6 | CASSFQGNTEAFF | TGTGCCAGCAGCTTCCAGGGGAACACTGAAGCTTTCTTT
- | - | TRBJ2-5 | TRBV5-6 | CASSAKLGTQYF | TGTGCCAGCAGCGCCAAACTAGGGACCCAGTACTTC
- | - | TRBJ1-4 | TRBV29-1 | CSVGEGEHEKLFF | TGCAGCGTTGGGGAAGGGGAGCACGAAAAACTGTTTTTT